Below, 11 T cell receptor beta chains from the same sample are listed, as sequenced in a study of blood T cell repertoires in COVID-19. Data came from immunoSEQ multiplex PCR; TCRdb stores just in-frame clones and leaves some out. The sample lists roughly 360,000 clones, around 83% occurring once. The sequencing input was PBMCs or T cells enriched from blood (not recorded which). The receptors come from a woman aged 50 to 60 who had recovered from COVID-19.

The CDR3 region is CASSLSSRGTDTQYF. The CDR3, as DNA: TGTGCCAGCAGCTTAAGTTCCCGAGGCACAGATACGCAGTATTTT. The chain employs TRBV11-2 and TRBJ2-3; no reliable D call. The CDR3 loop spans 15 amino acids. Trimming shortened V by 2 bases and J by 1 base, and 10 bases separated the two germline ends. Germline values: CDR1 SGHAT, CDR2 FQNNGV.

The V and J genes are TRBV4-2 and TRBJ1-2, with D unresolved. The CDR3 extends over 12 amino acids. Germline values: CDR1 LGHNA, CDR2 YNFKEQ. Trimming left V 8 bases short and J 4 bases short, with 11 bases between. CDR3 sequence (DNA): TGTGCCAGCGGAATCCCAGGCTATGGCTACACCTTC. Its protein is CASGIPGYGYTF.

The chain joins TRBV5-1 to TRBJ1-6; TRBD1 is a possible D gene (5 bases). V lost 4 bases and J 7 bases, leaving 12 bases between the germline ends. The CDR3 has 14 amino acids. Germline V gene lookup returns CDR1 SGHRS and CDR2 YFSETQ. The CDR3 DNA sequence: TGCGCCAGCAGCCGTGACAGCATAAATTCACCCCTCCACTTT. Its translation is CASSRDSINSPLHF.

This rearrangement joins TRBV9 to TRBJ2-7, with 11 nucleotides matching TRBD2. The CDR3 is 17 amino acids. The germline CDR1 and CDR2 sequences are SGDLS and YYNGEE. V lost 4 bases to trimming and J lost 4 bases; unmatched junction nucleotides: 13. The chain's CDR3 is CASSPETSGIPIYEQYF. The CDR3, as DNA: TGTGCCAGCAGCCCGGAGACTAGCGGGATACCCATTTACGAGCAGTACTTC.

This sequence joins TRBV2 and TRBJ1-5; the D is unclear. The CDR3 consists of 13 residues. Germline V CDR1 and CDR2: SNHLY, FYNNEI. Trimming stripped 7 bases from V and 4 bases from J, with 11 bases between. The DNA of the CDR3 is TGTGCCAGCACGGGGATAGGAAATCAGCCCCAGCATTTT. Encoded protein: CASTGIGNQPQHF.

This clone appeared a few times. The chain uses TRBV29-1 and TRBJ2-1; D ambiguous. The CDR3 has 11 amino acids. Germline values: CDR1 SQVTM, CDR2 ANQGSEA. V lost 4 bases and J 4 bases, leaving 5 bases between the germline ends. In nucleotides, the CDR3 is TGCAGCGTTGCTAGTTACAATGAGCAGTTCTTC. Amino acids: CSVASYNEQFF.

This sequence joins TRBV2 and TRBJ2-7; D possibly corresponds to TRBD2 (6 bases). V lost 6 bases, J lost 2 bases, and 14 bases lay in between. Germline V gene sequence: CDR1 SNHLY, CDR2 FYNNEI. The CDR3 is 14 amino acids. The CDR3 region is CASSAVRGAYEQYF. The CDR3 DNA reads TGTGCCAGCAGCGCCGTGCGGGGCGCCTACGAGCAGTACTTC.

This chain joins TRBV6-2 or TRBV6-3 and TRBJ1-2, with D unresolved. The germline V gene encodes CDR1 MNHEY and CDR2 SVGEGT. This CDR3 has 14 amino acids. Deletions cut 3 bases from V and 4 bases from J, with 12 bases between. Here the CDR3 DNA reads TGTGCCAGCAGTTATCCAGGAACCCTCTATGGCTACACCTTC. It translates to CASSYPGTLYGYTF.

The gene calls are TRBV7-9 and TRBJ1-2; D may be TRBD1 (6 bases). CDR1 is SEHNR, CDR2 FQNEAQ, per germline (reference sequence). Trimming pared 3 bases from V and 2 bases from J, leaving 13 bases between. CDR3 length equals 15 residues. CDR3 nucleotides: TGTGCCAGCAGCTTTAGCGACAGGTCCAACTATGGCTACACCTTC. This codes for CASSFSDRSNYGYTF.

This rearrangement joins TRBV7-9 to TRBJ2-3, with 10 bases identical to TRBD2. Germline lookup yields CDR1 SEHNR and CDR2 FQNEAQ (reference sequence). Germline trimming cut 5 bases from V and 2 bases from J; bases unmatched to any gene: 4. This CDR3 comprises 15 residues. The CDR3, as DNA: TGTGCCAGCAGCCTAGGACTAGCGGTCACAGATACGCAGTATTTT. This encodes CASSLGLAVTDTQYF.

This chain's CDR3 is CASSKDRGHLVGTEAFF. DNA of the CDR3: TGTGCCAGTAGTAAGGACAGGGGGCATCTAGTAGGCACTGAAGCTTTCTTT. The genes are TRBV19 and TRBJ1-1; TRBD1 agrees at 11 bases. The CDR3 has 17 amino acids. V was pared by 4 bases and J by 4 bases, with 11 bases of the junction left unmatched. In germline, CDR1 is LNHDA, CDR2 SQIVND (reference sequence).